This TCR beta chain was captured by sequencing in a study of T cell responses to AZD1222 COVID-19 vaccine. The CDR3 covers 14 residues. Trimming removed 0 bases at V and 2 bases at J, with 5 bases between. From germline, CDR1 is MNHEY and CDR2 SMNVEV (reference sequence). Libraries were prepared by immunoSEQ multiplex PCR; TCRdb keeps only in-frame clonotypes and omits some of them. The table lists roughly 110,000 clones, approximately 87% of them singletons, with 9.5% to 15% in the top ten. The TCR originated in an adult in good health. This specimen was peripheral blood, taken on day 0 of AZD1222 vaccination. This chain joins TRBV27 and TRBJ1-3; D not resolved. The CDR3 protein is CASSLSGAGNTIYF. The CDR3, as DNA: TGTGCCAGCAGTTTATCCGGTGCTGGAAACACCATATATTTT.